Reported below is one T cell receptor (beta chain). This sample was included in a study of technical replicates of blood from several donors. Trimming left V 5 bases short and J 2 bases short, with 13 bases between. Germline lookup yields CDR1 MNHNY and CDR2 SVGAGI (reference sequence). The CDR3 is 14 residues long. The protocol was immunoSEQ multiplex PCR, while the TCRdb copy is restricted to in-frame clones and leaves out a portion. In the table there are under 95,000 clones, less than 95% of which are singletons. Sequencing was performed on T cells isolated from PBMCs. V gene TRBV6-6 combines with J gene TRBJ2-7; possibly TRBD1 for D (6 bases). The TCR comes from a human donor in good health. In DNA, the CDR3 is TGTGCCAGCAGTCCGGTAAGACAGGCCTACGAGCAGTACTTC. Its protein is CASSPVRQAYEQYF.